These T cell receptor beta chains were read from a single sample in a study of brain T cells in children with intractable seizures. Assay used: immunoSEQ multiplex PCR; TCRdb lists only in-frame clones, some missing. Here the sample spans about 320,000 clones, over 90% being singletons. The sequencing here drew on peripheral blood, taken 5 to 6 months after surgery. These receptors came from a boy younger than two with tuberous sclerosis and intractable seizures. The CDR3 runs from the conserved cysteine through the conserved F or W. The D gene is left open where the match is weak. Part of the rows lack a size; the others show once, few, many or a class for expanded clones.

>NA|TRBJ2-5|TRBV19|NA
TGTGCCAGTAGTGTCACTAGCACCCTCTCAGAGACCCAGTACTTC
CASSVTSTLSETQYF
>NA|TRBJ2-7|TRBV5-1|NA
TGCGCCAGCAGTCTAGCACAAATCTACGAGCAGTACTTC
CASSLAQIYEQYF
>TRBD1|TRBJ1-1|TRBV6-4|once
TGTGCCAGCAGATCGGGACAGGGCAAATCGAGGTACACTGAAGCTTTCTTT
CASRSGQGKSRYTEAFF
>NA|TRBJ1-1|TRBV19|NA
TGTGCCAGTAGTATTAGGGGTGCGGGGACTGAAGCTTTCTTT
CASSIRGAGTEAFF
>NA|TRBJ1-2|TRBV27|NA
TGTGCCAGCAGTAATCCTTTTGGACTGATCTATGGCTACACCTTC
CASSNPFGLIYGYTF
>TRBD1|TRBJ1-6|TRBV6-5|NA
TGTGCCAGCAGTTACGACAGGGGAAATTCACCCCTCCACTTT
CASSYDRGNSPLHF
>NA|TRBJ2-7|TRBV11-2|NA
TGTGCCAGCAGCTTTTTCGGCTCCTACGAGCAGTACTTC
CASSFFGSYEQYF
>NA|TRBJ2-5|TRBV18|NA
TGTGCCAGCTCACCACGACTAGTGGGTGGGGAGACCCAGTACTTC
CASSPRLVGGETQYF
>TRBD1|TRBJ1-6|TRBV27|NA
TGTGCCAGCAGTTTATACCCCCCAACCGGGACAGGGTATTCACCCCTCCACTTT
CASSLYPPTGTGYSPLHF
>TRBD1|TRBJ1-5|TRBV18|NA
TGTGCCAGCTCACCAGCCCAGGGGGGCACTCAGCCCCAGCATTTT
CASSPAQGGTQPQHF
>TRBD1|TRBJ1-2|TRBV28|NA
TGTGCCAGCAGTTTCACGACAGGGTATGGCTACACCTTC
CASSFTTGYGYTF
>NA|TRBJ2-7|TRBV25-1|NA
TGTGCCACTAGGGGTTACGAGCAGTACTTC
CATRGYEQYF
>NA|TRBJ2-3|TRBV30|NA
TGTGCCTGGAGTATCGGCACAGATACGCAGTATTTT
CAWSIGTDTQYF
>TRBD2|TRBJ2-3|TRBV5-1|NA
TGCGCCAGCAGCTCGGACCTAGCGGGGGGGCAACGCACAGATACGCAGTATTTT
CASSSDLAGGQRTDTQYF
>NA|TRBJ1-1|TRBV18|NA
TGTGCCAGCTCATTTGGGGGGGATGACACTGAAGCTTTCTTT
CASSFGGDDTEAFF
>NA|TRBJ1-2|TRBV27|NA
TGTGCCAGCAGTTGGACAGCTAACTATGGCTACACCTTC
CASSWTANYGYTF
>NA|TRBJ2-5|TRBV15|NA
TGTGCCACCAGCAGAGGGGTTGAAGAGACCCAGTACTTC
CATSRGVEETQYF
>NA|TRBJ1-4|TRBV18|once
TGTGCCAGCTCACCGTACCGGTCAACCGATGAAAAACTGTTTTTT
CASSPYRSTDEKLFF
>NA|TRBJ1-1|TRBV25-1|NA
TGTGCCAGCAGTGAGGGGGGAGCGAGTATGAACACTGAAGCTTTCTTT
CASSEGGASMNTEAFF
>TRBD1|TRBJ1-2|TRBV6-1|NA
TGTGCCAGCAGTGAAGACCAGGGGGGGGTTAATGGCTACACCTTC
CASSEDQGGVNGYTF
>TRBD2|TRBJ2-7|TRBV27|NA
TGTGCCAGCAGTGAACCGGGGGGTCCCTACGAGCAGTACTTC
CASSEPGGPYEQYF
>NA|TRBJ2-3|TRBV2|once
TGTGCCAGCAGCGGGGATGACACAGATACGCAGTATTTT
CASSGDDTDTQYF
>NA|TRBJ2-2|TRBV6-5|NA
TGTGCCAGCAGAACACTATACACCGGGGAGCTGTTTTTT
CASRTLYTGELFF
>TRBD1|TRBJ1-2|TRBV30|NA
TGTGCCTGGAGTGGTGACAGGGGTAGAGGCTACACCTTC
CAWSGDRGRGYTF
>TRBD2|TRBJ2-1|TRBV19|NA
TGTGCCAGTAGTATACACAGGGGTCTAGCGGGAGGAGTAGTTTATGAGCAGTTCTTC
CASSIHRGLAGGVVYEQFF
>NA|TRBJ1-3|TRBV5-4|NA
TGTGCCAGCAGCCCGGATTATGGCACACGAGGAGGAAGCTCTGGAAACACCATATATTTT
CASSPDYGTRGGSSGNTIYF
>NA|TRBJ2-2|TRBV11-2|NA
TGTGCCAGCAGCGCCCGGGGCCCCTGGGGGGAGCTGTTTTTT
CASSARGPWGELFF
>NA|TRBJ1-3|TRBV6-1|NA
TGTGCCAGCAGTGATCGAGCAGGACCTGGAAACACCATATATTTT
CASSDRAGPGNTIYF
>NA|TRBJ1-1|TRBV7-9|NA
TGTGCCAGCAGCTTATTCGCCGGCAGGGAGAACACTGAAGCTTTCTTT
CASSLFAGRENTEAFF
>NA|TRBJ2-2|TRBV6-6|NA
TGTGCCAGCACTCAGCCGAACACCGGGGAGCTGTTTTTT
CASTQPNTGELFF
>TRBD1|TRBJ1-2|TRBV7-3|NA
TGTGCCAGCAGCCCACCCGGGACAGGGGGTGGCGGCGGCTACACCTTC
CASSPPGTGGGGGYTF
>NA|TRBJ1-5|TRBV19|NA
TGTGCCAGTAGTAGAATTGGTCGGACGTACGATAGCAATCAGCCCCAGCATTTT
CASSRIGRTYDSNQPQHF
>TRBD2|TRBJ2-2|TRBV10-3|NA
TGTGCCATCAGTGAAGCGACTAGCGGGAACACCGGGGAGCTGTTTTTT
CAISEATSGNTGELFF
>TRBD1|TRBJ2-7|TRBV27|few
TGTGCCACCGGACAGGGCTCCTACGAGCAGTACTTC
CATGQGSYEQYF
>NA|TRBJ1-2|TRBV7-9|NA
TGTGCCAGCAGGTTACAGAGAGATGGCTACACCTTC
CASRLQRDGYTF
>TRBD2|TRBJ2-2|TRBV7-8|NA
TGTGCCAGCAGCTTACTTTCTCCCACTAGCGGCTACATCACCGGGGAGCTGTTTTTT
CASSLLSPTSGYITGELFF
>NA|TRBJ1-5|TRBV24-1|NA
TGTGCCACCAGTGACCATGCGCGGGATCAGCCCCAGCATTTT
CATSDHARDQPQHF
>NA|TRBJ1-2|TRBV30|NA
TGTGCCTGGAGTGTAGGATACGGGATGGGCTATGGCTACACCTTC
CAWSVGYGMGYGYTF
>NA|TRBJ2-1|TRBV7-6|NA
TGTGCCAGCAGCTTGGAGCAGGGAACCCTCCACGGTGAGCAGTTCTTC
CASSLEQGTLHGEQFF
>NA|TRBJ2-2|TRBV3-1/TRBV3-2|NA
TGTGCCAGCAGCCGTTCCGGGACCTCAACCGGGGAGCTGTTTTTT
CASSRSGTSTGELFF
>NA|TRBJ2-3|TRBV21-1|NA
TGTGCCAGCAGCAAAGGGACGACAGGGGGCGGCCCAGATACGCAGTATTTT
CASSKGTTGGGPDTQYF
>NA|TRBJ1-4|TRBV20-1|NA
TGCAGTGCTAGTGTGGGGGCAGCTAATGAAAAACTGTTTTTT
CSASVGAANEKLFF
>NA|TRBJ2-7|TRBV14|NA
TGTGCCAGCAGCCAAGCGGGGGCAGGGGGCTACGAGCAGTACTTC
CASSQAGAGGYEQYF
>NA|TRBJ2-5|TRBV3-1/TRBV3-2|NA
TGTGCCAGCAGCCAAGTCGGGGGACAAGAGACCCAGTACTTC
CASSQVGGQETQYF
>NA|TRBJ1-3|TRBV5-1|NA
TGCGCCAGCAGCTTGGGGGGTGGAAACACCATATATTTT
CASSLGGGNTIYF
>NA|TRBJ1-1|TRBV6-1|NA
TGTGCCAGCAGTGAAGAGGGCAAAATGAACACTGAAGCTTTCTTT
CASSEEGKMNTEAFF